This T cell receptor (beta chain) was sequenced for a study of T cell responses to AZD1222 COVID-19 vaccine. Findings and caveats of the study: Repertoires were obtained only post-peak T cell response.

This clone was seen only a few times. Its antigen remains unknown. Clones were sequenced by immunoSEQ multiplex PCR, and TCRdb holds only the in-frame ones, with some missing. The table lists fewer than 200,000 clones, 75% to 90% of them singletons. The CDR3 has 12 residues. V was pared by 7 bases and J by 5 bases, with 11 bases between. CDR1 is SNHLY and CDR2 is FYNNEI in the germline V gene. The V call is TRBV2, the J call TRBJ2-5, with a possible D match to TRBD2 (5 bases). Here the sequenced sample was peripheral blood, taken on day 0 of AZD1222 vaccination. This clonotype originated in an adult in good health. CDR3 in amino acids: CASTASRETQYF. In nucleotides, the CDR3 is TGTGCCAGCACGGCTAGCCGGGAGACCCAGTACTTC.